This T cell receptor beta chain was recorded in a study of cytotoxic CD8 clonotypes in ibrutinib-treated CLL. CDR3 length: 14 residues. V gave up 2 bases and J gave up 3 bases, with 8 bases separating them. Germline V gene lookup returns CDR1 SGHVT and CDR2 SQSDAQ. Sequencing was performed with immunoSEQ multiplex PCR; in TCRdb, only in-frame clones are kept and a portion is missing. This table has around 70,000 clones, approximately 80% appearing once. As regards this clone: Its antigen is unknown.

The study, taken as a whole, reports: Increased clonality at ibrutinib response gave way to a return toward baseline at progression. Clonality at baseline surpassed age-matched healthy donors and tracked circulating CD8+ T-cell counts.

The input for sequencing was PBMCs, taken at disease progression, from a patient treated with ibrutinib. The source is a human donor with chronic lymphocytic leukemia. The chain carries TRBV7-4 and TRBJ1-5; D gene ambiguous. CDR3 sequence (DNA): TGTGCCAGCAGCTTATCACTAAACAATCAGCCCCAGCATTTT. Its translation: CASSLSLNNQPQHF.